Ten or more counts support the clone carrying this T cell receptor (beta chain). The data are from a study of T cells in Graves' hyperthyroidism and ophthalmopathy. V was pared by 1 base and J by 5 bases, with 12 bases between. The CDR3 totals 15 residues. Germline assignment: CDR1 LGHDT and CDR2 YNNKEL (reference sequence). The CDR3 regions of TCR beta were amplified from RNA transcripts. HTBI primers were the set used in a first-round RT-PCR of the TCR CDR3. Each CDR3 protein gets one entry after TCRdb re-called the multiplex PCR reads with MiXCR. The top ten clones hold about 26% of a sample with approximately 480,000 distinct CDR3 sequences, more than 20% of them seen once.

The sequenced sample consisted of blood. The J gene is TRBJ1-5, the V gene TRBV3-1, with D perhaps matching TRBD1 (6 bases). The receptor was isolated from a young man with Graves' hyperthyroidism. The chain's CDR3 is CASSQGGGRYQPQHF. The CDR3, as DNA: TGTGCCAGCAGCCAAGGGGGGGGCAGGTATCAGCCCCAGCATTTT.